The rows below give T cell receptor beta chains drawn from one sample of a study of cytomegalovirus exposure and HLA in healthy donors. Measured with immunoSEQ multiplex PCR; TCRdb has only the in-frame clones, and not every one. Among under 300,000 clones, approximately 80% were seen once, and the ten largest hold roughly 7.4%. The sequenced sample was PBMCs. These receptors originate from a woman aged 60-75 years in good health and CMV-seropositive. Each CDR3 is given with its conserved first and last residue. D genes are given only for firm matches. Where a row states a size, it is once, few, many or the class of an expanded clone; other rows omit it.

J | size | V | D | CDR3
TRBJ2-1 | NA | TRBV7-9 | NA | CASSQRAEQFF
TRBJ2-5 | NA | TRBV9 | NA | CASSPLARQETQYF
TRBJ2-3 | NA | TRBV7-3 | TRBD2 | CASSSGLGREDTQYF
TRBJ1-5 | NA | TRBV18 | TRBD1 | CASSPRGQTLNQPQHF
TRBJ1-3 | NA | TRBV9 | NA | CASSVEQVSGNTIYF
TRBJ2-3 | NA | TRBV5-1 | NA | CASSLAGATDTQYF
TRBJ2-6 | NA | TRBV28 | TRBD2 | CASSLAGVGANVLTF
TRBJ2-7 | NA | TRBV25-1 | TRBD1 | CASSARDRGNEQYF
TRBJ2-7 | NA | TRBV6-6 | NA | CASSYGLGYEQYF
TRBJ2-3 | NA | TRBV9 | NA | CASSVGNSHTDTQYF
TRBJ2-3 | NA | TRBV10-3 | NA | CAISEVAGTDTQYF
TRBJ2-1 | NA | TRBV5-1 | TRBD2 | CASSLIGLAGRGEQFF
TRBJ1-1 | few | TRBV6-5 | NA | CASSRTANTEAFF
TRBJ2-1 | few | TRBV6-1 | TRBD1 | CASSLGQAYNEQFF
TRBJ2-7 | NA | TRBV6-6 | NA | CASSYSRQGEDEQYF
TRBJ1-1 | NA | TRBV30 | TRBD1 | CACIFKGGQGRGEAFF
TRBJ1-1 | NA | TRBV6-5 | NA | CASSYSHSGETEAFF
TRBJ2-1 | NA | TRBV7-9 | TRBD2 | CASLARTSGHNEQFF
TRBJ2-5 | NA | TRBV28 | TRBD1 | CASRSSGQGPETQYF
TRBJ1-1 | NA | TRBV27 | NA | CASSLAGGRAEAFF
TRBJ2-5 | NA | TRBV9 | NA | CASSSGLRETQYF
TRBJ2-2 | NA | TRBV5-8 | NA | CASSLQGPGELFF
TRBJ2-1 | NA | TRBV5-1 | NA | CASSLVAEYNEQFF
NA | NA | TRBV6-1 | NA | CASSDSSQGYEQYF
TRBJ2-7 | NA | TRBV27 | TRBD1 | CASSLTTGGQGFYGQYF
TRBJ2-2 | few | TRBV29-1 | NA | CSVLSTGELFF
TRBJ2-3 | NA | TRBV28 | TRBD2 | CASSLSTSGKTDTQYF
TRBJ2-1 | once | TRBV4-2 | NA | CASSQDGEASYNEQFF
TRBJ1-1 | NA | TRBV11-3 | NA | CASSRGVRDTEAFF
TRBJ2-7 | NA | TRBV6-1 | TRBD2 | CASSEMTSGTEEQYF
TRBJ2-1 | NA | TRBV7-6 | TRBD2 | CASSRTSGRGRSEQFF
TRBJ1-5 | NA | TRBV7-8 | TRBD1 | CASSLGRGPRQPQHF
TRBJ2-4 | once | TRBV5-5 | NA | CASSLGHTSSAGKYF
TRBJ2-7 | few | TRBV10-3 | NA | CAISESRGASYEQYF
TRBJ2-2 | NA | TRBV7-2 | TRBD1 | CASSHPPGGLELFF
TRBJ2-3 | NA | TRBV9 | NA | CASSGQLDPSTDTQYF
TRBJ2-3 | once | TRBV2 | TRBD2 | CASKIRAGGGTDTQYF
TRBJ2-7 | NA | TRBV10-3 | NA | CAIRGGESYEQYF
NA | once | TRBV27 | TRBD2 | CASKPSGRIYEQYF
TRBJ1-5 | few | TRBV4-1 | TRBD1 | CASSQGPGTANQPQHF
TRBJ1-3 | NA | TRBV5-1 | NA | CASSITGTGNTIYF
TRBJ2-1 | NA | TRBV6-4 | NA | CASSEWRNNEQFF
TRBJ2-5 | NA | TRBV5-1 | TRBD1 | CASSRDRGVRETQYF
TRBJ1-1 | NA | TRBV13 | NA | CASSGQGGAEAFF
TRBJ2-7 | few | TRBV27 | TRBD2 | CASSLTSGSSYEQYF
NA | NA | TRBV6-5 | NA | CASRVRGVGTYEQYF
TRBJ2-1 | few | TRBV5-1 | TRBD1 | CASSLGQGLYNEQFF
TRBJ1-2 | NA | TRBV5-4 | TRBD1 | CASSPVRTGEDFGYTF
TRBJ2-7 | NA | TRBV19 | TRBD2 | CASSITSGNEQYF
TRBJ2-7 | NA | TRBV5-4 | NA | CASRENSYEQYF
TRBJ1-1 | NA | TRBV6-1 | NA | CASSEIFMNTEAFF
TRBJ1-4 | NA | TRBV5-4 | TRBD1 | CASGDRDRVAEKLFF
TRBJ2-2 | NA | TRBV7-3 | NA | CASSPRPTVLTGELFF